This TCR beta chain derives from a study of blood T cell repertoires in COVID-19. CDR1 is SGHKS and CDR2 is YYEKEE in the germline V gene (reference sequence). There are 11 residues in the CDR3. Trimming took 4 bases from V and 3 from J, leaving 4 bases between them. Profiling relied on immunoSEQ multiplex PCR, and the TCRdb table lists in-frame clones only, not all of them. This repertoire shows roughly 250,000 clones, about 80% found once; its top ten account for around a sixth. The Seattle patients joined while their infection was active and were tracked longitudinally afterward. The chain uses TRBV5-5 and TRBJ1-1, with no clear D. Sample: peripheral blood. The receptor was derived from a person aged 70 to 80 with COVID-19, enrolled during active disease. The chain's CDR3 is CASSGDTEAFF. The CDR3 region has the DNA TGTGCCAGCAGCGGAGACACTGAAGCTTTCTTT.